The 16 T cell receptor beta chains below come from one sample, sequenced in a study of T cell changes during pregnancy in multiple sclerosis. Some clones are missing from TCRdb's copy, which holds only in-frame ones; the method was immunoSEQ multiplex PCR. The sample has some 80,000 clones, about 93% seen once. Source: peripheral blood, taken in the first trimester of pregnancy. The receptors here all came from a female donor with multiple sclerosis, enrolled in a pregnancy study.

The genes are TRBV2 and TRBJ2-2; TRBD1 might be the D (6 bases). This CDR3 spans 15 amino acids. V lost 3 bases to trimming and J lost 5 bases, with 13 bases between them. CDR1 SNHLY and CDR2 FYNNEI come from the germline V gene. CDR3 loop: CASSDSRGRTGELFF. CDR3 DNA sequence: TGTGCCAGCAGTGATTCCAGGGGACGGACCGGGGAGCTGTTTTTT. Drawing the rest from reference TRBV2 and TRBJ2-2, the complete variable domain is EPEVTQTPSHQVTQMGQEVILRCVPISNHLYFYWYRQILGQKVEFLVSFYNNEISEKSEIFDDQFSVERPDGSNFTLKIRSTKLEDSAMYFCASSDSRGRTGELFFGEGSRLTVL.

The chain uses TRBV2 and TRBJ1-1, with TRBD1 matching 7 bases. Trimming cost V 6 bases and J 7 bases; bases outside gene matches: 8. The length of the CDR3 is 13 residues. CDR1 is SNHLY and CDR2 is FYNNEI in the germline V gene. CDR3 loop: CASRRQGINEAFF. The CDR3 nucleotides are TGTGCCAGCAGGAGACAGGGTATAAATGAAGCTTTCTTT.

This clone was found once. The chain is built from TRBV5-1 and TRBJ1-2, with TRBD1 matching 8 bases. The J segment lost 2 bases and the V segment lost 4 bases, leaving 4 bases of the junction unmatched. Germline V gene data show CDR1 as SGHRS and CDR2 as YFSETQ. The CDR3 is made up of 14 amino acids. The CDR3 protein is CASSPGDRNYGYTF. CDR3 nucleotide sequence: TGCGCCAGCAGCCCGGGGGACAGGAACTATGGCTACACCTTC.

Here the CDR3 DNA reads TGTGCCAGCAGGGGGGGATCGTCCAATGAGCAGTTCTTC. As protein: CASRGGSSNEQFF. V gene TRBV6-6 combines with J gene TRBJ2-1, with D perhaps matching TRBD2 (6 bases). This CDR3 is built from 13 residues. With 6 bases removed from V and 6 bases from J, the gap between germline ends came to 12 bases. The germline V gene encodes CDR1 MNHNY and CDR2 SVGAGI (reference sequence).

This chain uses TRBV2 with TRBJ1-2; 7 positions agree with TRBD1. Germline CDR1 and CDR2: SNHLY and FYNNEI. The CDR3 totals 15 residues. V was clipped by 6 bases and J by 7 bases; unmatched bases: 14. The CDR3, as DNA: TGTGCCAGCAGCCGAAGAGGACAGGTCCATGTTGGCTACACCTTC. This translates into CASSRRGQVHVGYTF.

This clone occurred once. The chain joins TRBV11-2 to TRBJ1-4, with TRBD1 identical over 11 bases. The J segment lost 1 base and the V segment lost 6 bases, leaving 13 bases of the junction unmatched. This CDR3 is built from 19 residues. Per the germline V gene, CDR1 is SGHAT and CDR2 is FQNNGV. The CDR3 spells CASSLLHRDRGGTNEKLFF. In DNA form, the CDR3 reads TGTGCCAGCAGTCTTCTCCACCGGGACAGGGGGGGAACTAATGAAAAACTGTTTTTT.

The chain joins TRBV4-1 to TRBJ2-7; a weak D match, TRBD2 (6 bases). Trimming shortened V by 1 base and J by 2 bases, and 12 bases separated the two germline ends. The CDR3 length is 15 residues. Germline loops: CDR1 MGHRA, CDR2 YSYEKL. Here the CDR3 DNA reads TGCGCCAGCAGCCAAGGTAGCGGCTCTCCCTACGAGCAGTACTTC. Protein: CASSQGSGSPYEQYF.

The chain couples TRBV4-1 to TRBJ2-1, with 8 bases fitting TRBD2. CDR3 size: 15 residues. In germline, CDR1 is MGHRA, CDR2 YSYEKL. The trim removed 4 bases at V and 2 bases at J, leaving 4 bases unmatched. In nucleotides, the CDR3 is TGCGCCAGCAGCCCCCTTAGCGGGGCCTACAATGAGCAGTTCTTC. Protein sequence: CASSPLSGAYNEQFF.

This clone was detected only once. This rearrangement joins TRBV28 to TRBJ1-2; D uncertain. This CDR3 comprises 13 residues. Germline V CDR1 and CDR2: MDHEN, SYDVKM. V was cut by 2 bases and J by 3 bases, with 7 bases left in between. The CDR3 region has the DNA TGTGCCAGCAGTTTAGAGGGCTACTATGGCTACACCTTC. Encoded protein: CASSLEGYYGYTF.

This chain uses TRBV28 with TRBJ1-4; D not resolved. This CDR3 is 16 amino acids long. Germline CDR1 and CDR2: MDHEN and SYDVKM. V gave up 2 bases and J gave up 2 bases, with 12 bases separating them. The CDR3 nucleotides read TGTGCCAGCAGTTTAGAAACCCTCGGGACTAATGAAAAACTGTTTTTT. This codes for CASSLETLGTNEKLFF.

This chain uses TRBV5-4 with TRBJ2-1, with TRBD2 matching over 7 bases. V dropped 0 bases and J dropped 0; count of bases not matched to a gene: 3. Germline assignment: CDR1 SGHNT and CDR2 YYREEE (reference sequence). CDR3 size: 16 residues. The CDR3 sequence is CASSLGRGSSYNEQFF. The DNA of the CDR3 is TGTGCCAGCAGCTTGGGGCGGGGGAGCTCCTACAATGAGCAGTTCTTC. The full variable domain, in which reference TRBV5-4 and TRBJ2-1 provide the parts outside the CDR3, is ETGVTQSPTHLIKTRGQQVTLRCSSQSGHNTVSWYQQALGQGPQFIFQYYREEENGRGNFPPRFSGLQFPNYSSELNVNALELDDSALYLCASSLGRGSSYNEQFFGPGTRLTVL.

The chain's CDR3 is CASIRDRGQLGYTF. CDR3 nucleotides: TGTGCCAGCATACGGGACAGGGGGCAACTTGGCTACACCTTC. The rearrangement uses TRBV6-1 and TRBJ1-2; TRBD1 agrees at 12 bases. In germline, CDR1 is MNHNS, CDR2 SASEGT. V shed 7 bases, J shed 7 bases, and the junction held 7 bases outside the gene matches. This CDR3 comprises 14 residues.

This chain connects TRBV5-1 to TRBJ2-3; D is unresolved. Trimming took off 2 bases at V and 3 bases at J, with 13 bases between the two ends. The CDR3 is 15 residues long. Germline loops: CDR1 SGHRS, CDR2 YFSETQ. DNA for the CDR3: TGCGCCAGCAGCTTAGGTGGCGGCCAAACAGATACGCAGTATTTT. Translation: CASSLGGGQTDTQYF.

The chain couples TRBV7-3 to TRBJ2-3, with TRBD2 matching 12 bases. This CDR3 region has 16 residues. Germline loops: CDR1 SGHTA, CDR2 FQGTGA. The V and J ends lost 5 bases and 5 bases, in that order; junction bases with no gene match: 8. The CDR3, as DNA: TGTGCCAGCAGCCCCTCGGGACTAGCGGGCCGAGATACGCAGTATTTT. Translation gives CASSPSGLAGRDTQYF.

The rearrangement links TRBV2 to TRBJ1-2; D is perhaps TRBD1 (6 bases). Trimming shortened V by 2 bases and J by 4 bases, and 8 bases separated the two germline ends. The germline gives CDR1 SNHLY, CDR2 FYNNEI. CDR3 length equals 13 residues. The CDR3 spells CASSERQVYGYTF. CDR3 coding DNA: TGTGCCAGCAGTGAAAGACAGGTCTATGGCTACACCTTC.

Here the CDR3 DNA reads TGTGCCAGCAGCTCCAGGAGCCGGGGGGCCGATGGCTACACCTTC. Translated, it gives CASSSRSRGADGYTF. The V and J genes are TRBV7-2 and TRBJ1-2; D possibly corresponds to TRBD1 (6 bases). From germline, CDR1 is SGHTA and CDR2 FQGNSA. Trimming pared 4 bases from V and 6 bases from J, leaving 18 bases between. This CDR3 region has 15 residues. The variable domain in full, with the rest retrieved from reference TRBV7-2 and TRBJ1-2, is GAGVSQSPSNKVTEKGKDVELRCDPISGHTALYWYRQSLGQGLEFLIYFQGNSAPDKSGLPSDRFSAERTGGSVSTLTIQRTQQEDSAVYLCASSSRSRGADGYTFGSGTRLTVV.